What follows are 11 T cell receptor beta chains derived from one specimen sequenced in a study of T-cell reconstitution after alpha-beta-depleted transplantation in children. Unique molecular identifiers featured in how the TCRbeta library was prepared. TCRdb itself ran the PCR reads through MiXCR, one entry per CDR3 protein. The sample has approximately 500,000 distinct CDR3 sequences; 25% to 30% are singletons. This material consisted of PBMCs, taken before TCRalphabeta/CD19-depleted stem cell transplant. These receptors all come from a boy in the first two years of life with Wiskott-Aldrich syndrome, due to receive a stem cell transplant.

V and J are TRBV5-1 and TRBJ2-3; 9 bases are shared with TRBD2. After removal of 4 bases from V and 1 base from J, the junction contained 10 bases not matched to a gene. The CDR3 totals 17 residues. The germline V gene has CDR1 SGHRS and CDR2 YFSETQ. Here the CDR3 reads CASSLRKTSGGTDTQYF. CDR3 coding DNA: TGCGCCAGCAGCCTCCGCAAGACTAGCGGAGGCACAGATACGCAGTATTTT. The full variable domain, in which reference TRBV5-1 and TRBJ2-3 provide the parts outside the CDR3, is KAGVTQTPRYLIKTRGQQVTLSCSPISGHRSVSWYQQTPGQGLQFLFEYFSETQRNKGNFPGRFSGRQFSNSRSEMNVSTLELGDSALYLCASSLRKTSGGTDTQYFGPGTRLTVL.

V is TRBV10-3 and J is TRBJ2-7; D remains unclear. Germline values: CDR1 ENHRY, CDR2 SYGVKD. This CDR3 has 14 amino acids. V lost 0 bases to trimming and J lost 5 bases, with 11 bases between them. This CDR3 reads CAISESKQAHEQYF. In nucleotides, the CDR3 is TGTGCCATCAGTGAGTCAAAGCAGGCTCACGAGCAGTACTTC.

The V and J genes are TRBV5-1 and TRBJ2-1; TRBD2 is a possible D gene (7 bases). This CDR3 comprises 14 residues. Trimming pared 4 bases from V and 8 bases from J, leaving 16 bases between. Per germline, CDR1 SGHRS and CDR2 YFSETQ. CDR3 sequence reads: CASSALGGGDEQFF. DNA for the CDR3: TGCGCCAGCAGCGCGCTAGGGGGGGGCGATGAGCAGTTCTTC.

This clonotype was found a few times. V and J are TRBV15 and TRBJ1-1; no reliable D call. CDR1 is LNHNV, CDR2 YYDKDF, per germline (reference sequence). V was shortened by 0 bases and J by 6 bases, with 11 bases between the two germline ends. This CDR3 comprises 14 residues. The CDR3 here is CATSRDEGGAEAFF. CDR3 bases: TGTGCCACCAGCAGAGATGAGGGAGGCGCTGAAGCTTTCTTT.

The chain joins TRBV5-1 to TRBJ2-2; D is tentatively TRBD1 or TRBD2 (6 bases each). Trimming shortened V by 7 bases and J by 0 bases, and 16 bases separated the two germline ends. The CDR3 totals 16 residues. The germline V gene encodes CDR1 SGHRS and CDR2 YFSETQ. CDR3 DNA: TGCGCCAGCGGCCTCCTCGGGGGCGCGAACACCGGGGAGCTGTTTTTT. Encoded protein: CASGLLGGANTGELFF.

The table lists this clonotype with a few counts. The chain uses TRBV15 and TRBJ2-5; D gene unclear. Trimming cost V 0 bases and J 4 bases, with 6 bases left between them. The CDR3 is 13 residues long. Germline lookup yields CDR1 LNHNV and CDR2 YYDKDF (reference sequence). The CDR3 nucleotides read TGTGCCACCAGCAGAGAAAGTCGAGAGACCCAGTACTTC. It codes for CATSRESRETQYF.

A remark on this clonotype: The junction and the germline gene differ at one end; a read error may be behind it. The V gene is TRBV11-2, the J gene TRBJ2-1; 11 bases are shared with TRBD2. Germline CDR1 is SGHAT and CDR2 is FQNNGV. The CDR3 is 13 residues long. CDR3 loop: CASSLGLAGGLVF. The CDR3 DNA follows: TGTGCCAGCAGCTTAGGTTTAGCGGGGGGGTTGGTCTTC.

This clonotype occurred a few times. The CDR3 loop reads CASRGGPNEKLFF. DNA for the CDR3: TGTGCCAGCAGGGGCGGACCTAATGAAAAACTGTTTTTT. V usage is TRBV2 and J usage is TRBJ1-4; D is undetermined. From germline, CDR1 is SNHLY and CDR2 FYNNEI. V gave up 6 bases and J gave up 3 bases, with 8 bases separating them. The CDR3 contains 13 residues.

The J gene is TRBJ2-1, the V gene TRBV12-3 or TRBV12-4; no clear D. CDR3 length equals 13 residues. V lost 3 bases and J lost 8, with 11 bases in between. The CDR3 DNA follows: TGTGCCAGCAGTTTTCACCGTAGAGATGAGCAGTTCTTC. This sequence encodes CASSFHRRDEQFF.

The rearrangement links TRBV7-2 to TRBJ2-7, with D possibly matching TRBD2 (5 bases). Between the trimmed V and J ends, which lost 6 bases and 0 bases, there was a span of 6 bases. CDR1 is SGHTA and CDR2 is FQGNSA in the germline V gene. The CDR3 spans 12 residues. DNA of the CDR3: TGTGCCAGCAGAGCGGACTCCTACGAGCAGTACTTC. Encoded protein: CASRADSYEQYF.

This clonotype was seen only a few times. The chain uses TRBV5-1 and TRBJ2-7; D uncertain. Trimming pared 3 bases from V and 3 bases from J, leaving 7 bases between. The germline V gene encodes CDR1 SGHRS and CDR2 YFSETQ. The CDR3 runs 12 residues. CDR3 sequence: CASSSELYEQYF. The DNA of the CDR3 is TGCGCCAGCAGCTCCGAACTCTACGAGCAGTACTTC.